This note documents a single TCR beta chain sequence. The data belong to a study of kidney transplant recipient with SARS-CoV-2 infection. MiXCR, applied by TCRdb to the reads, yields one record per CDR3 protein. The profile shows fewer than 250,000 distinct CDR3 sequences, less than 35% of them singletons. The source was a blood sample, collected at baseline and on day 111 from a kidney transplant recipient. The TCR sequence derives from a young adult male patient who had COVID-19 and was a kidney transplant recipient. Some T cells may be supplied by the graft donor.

In DNA, the CDR3 is TGTGCCACCAGTGACCTTACCGGGACAGGGTCCTACAATGAGCAGTTCTTC. Translating it yields CATSDLTGTGSYNEQFF. The rearrangement uses TRBV24-1 and TRBJ2-1, with TRBD1 matching over 9 bases. Unmatched junction bases numbered 7, after V lost 4 bases and J lost 1 base. CDR1 KGHDR and CDR2 SFDVKD come from the germline V gene. This CDR3 spans 17 amino acids.